The clone carrying this T cell receptor (beta chain) was recorded a few times. Its antigen remains unknown. MiXCR was run by TCRdb on the PCR reads, yielding one entry per CDR3 protein. The table records about 510,000 distinct CDR3 sequences, 20% to 25% of them present only once. This sample was included in a study of molecular identifiers for immune sequencing clone quantification. The CDR3 consists of 18 residues. CDR1 and CDR2 (germline): MDHEN, SYDVKM. With 3 bases removed from V and 7 bases from J, the gap between germline ends came to 25 bases. Findings of the study overall: Barcodes shared by identical TCR molecules could lead to underestimated sizes of highly expanded clones. Clones above 20 RNA copies contained over 99% of effector molecules and under 1% of naive molecules.

J is TRBJ1-5 and V is TRBV28; maybe TRBD1 (5 bases). Sequences were obtained from naive CD8+ T cells from blood, with Jurkat cell RNA spiked in. Subset of the sample: FACS-sorted CD8+CD4-CCR7+CD45RA+ naive T cells. The TCR sequence derives from a human donor in good health. Some libraries in this study had Jurkat cell RNA spiked in. CDR3: CASSFPRGAGDEEQPQHF. As DNA, the CDR3 is TGTGCCAGCAGTTTCCCCCGCGGGGCGGGGGATGAGGAACAGCCCCAGCATTTT.